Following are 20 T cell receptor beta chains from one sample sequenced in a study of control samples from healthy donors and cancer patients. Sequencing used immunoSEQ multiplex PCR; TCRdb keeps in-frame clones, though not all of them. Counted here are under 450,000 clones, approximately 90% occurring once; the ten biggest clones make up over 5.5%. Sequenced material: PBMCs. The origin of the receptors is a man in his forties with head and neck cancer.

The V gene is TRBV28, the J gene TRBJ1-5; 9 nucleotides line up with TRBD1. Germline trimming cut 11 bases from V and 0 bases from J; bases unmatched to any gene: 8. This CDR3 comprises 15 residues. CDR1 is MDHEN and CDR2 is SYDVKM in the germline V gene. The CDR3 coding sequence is TGTGCCGTGGGACAGGGATTCTATAGCAATCAGCCCCAGCATTTT. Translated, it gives CAVGQGFYSNQPQHF.

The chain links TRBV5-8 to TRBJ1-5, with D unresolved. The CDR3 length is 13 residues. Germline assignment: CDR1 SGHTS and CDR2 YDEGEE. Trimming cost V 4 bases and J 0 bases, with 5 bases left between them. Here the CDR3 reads CASSRYSNQPQHF. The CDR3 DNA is TGTGCCAGCAGCCGTTATAGCAATCAGCCCCAGCATTTT.

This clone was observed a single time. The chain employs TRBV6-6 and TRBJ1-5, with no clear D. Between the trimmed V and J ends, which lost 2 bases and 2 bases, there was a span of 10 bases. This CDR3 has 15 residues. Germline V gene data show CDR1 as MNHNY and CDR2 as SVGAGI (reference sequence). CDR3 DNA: TGTGCCAGCAGTTACGAGAGGGAGGGCAATCAGCCCCAGCATTTT. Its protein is CASSYEREGNQPQHF.

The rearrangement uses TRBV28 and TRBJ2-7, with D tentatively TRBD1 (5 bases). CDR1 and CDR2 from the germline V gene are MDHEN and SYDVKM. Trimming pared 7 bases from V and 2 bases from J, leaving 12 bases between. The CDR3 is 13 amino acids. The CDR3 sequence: CASIHPGTYEQYF. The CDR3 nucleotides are TGTGCCAGCATTCACCCAGGGACCTACGAGCAGTACTTC.

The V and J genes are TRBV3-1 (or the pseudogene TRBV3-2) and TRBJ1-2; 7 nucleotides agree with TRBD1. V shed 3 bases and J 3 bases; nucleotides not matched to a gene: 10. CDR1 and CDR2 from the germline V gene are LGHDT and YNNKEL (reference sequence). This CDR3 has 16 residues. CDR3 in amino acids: CASSHRDSRIYYGYTF. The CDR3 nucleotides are TGTGCCAGCAGCCATCGGGACAGCCGCATCTACTATGGCTACACCTTC.

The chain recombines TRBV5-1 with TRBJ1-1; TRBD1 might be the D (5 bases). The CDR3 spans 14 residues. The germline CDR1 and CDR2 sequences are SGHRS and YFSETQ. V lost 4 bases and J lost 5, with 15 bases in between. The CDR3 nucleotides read TGCGCCAGCAGCCGCTTGGGGGGGAGGACTGAAGCTTTCTTT. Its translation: CASSRLGGRTEAFF.

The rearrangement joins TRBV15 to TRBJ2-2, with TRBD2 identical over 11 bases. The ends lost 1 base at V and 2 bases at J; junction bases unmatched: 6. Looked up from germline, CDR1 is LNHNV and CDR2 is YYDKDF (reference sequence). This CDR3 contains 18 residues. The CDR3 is CATSRVNSGGANTGELFF. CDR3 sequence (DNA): TGTGCCACCAGCAGAGTGAATAGCGGGGGGGCCAACACCGGGGAGCTGTTTTTT.

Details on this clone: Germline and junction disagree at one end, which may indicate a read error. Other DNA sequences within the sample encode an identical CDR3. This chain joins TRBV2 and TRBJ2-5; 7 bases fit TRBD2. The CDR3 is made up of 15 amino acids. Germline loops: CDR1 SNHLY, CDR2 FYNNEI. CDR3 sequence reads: CASNPSGLLQETQYF. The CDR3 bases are TGCGCCAGCAACCCTAGCGGACTCCTACAAGAGACCCAGTACTTC.

This chain's CDR3 is CASSVGSSVNEQFF. The CDR3 coding sequence is TGTGCCAGCAGCGTAGGGTCTAGCGTCAATGAGCAGTTCTTC. The chain is built from TRBV9 and TRBJ2-1, with D perhaps TRBD2 (6 bases). Germline CDR1 is SGDLS and CDR2 is YYNGEE. V was pared by 0 bases and J by 6 bases, with 10 bases between. The CDR3 covers 14 residues. Supplemented by reference TRBV9 and TRBJ2-1, the full variable domain reads DSGVTQTPKHLITATGQRVTLRCSPRSGDLSVYWYQQSLDQGLQFLIQYYNGEERAKGNILERFSAQQFPDLHSELNLSSLELGDSALYFCASSVGSSVNEQFFGPGTRLTVL.

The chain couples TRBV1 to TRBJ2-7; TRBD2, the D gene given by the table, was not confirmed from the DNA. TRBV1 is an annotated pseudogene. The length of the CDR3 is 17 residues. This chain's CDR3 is CTSSHPRGLAVSYEQYF. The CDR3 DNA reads TGCACCAGCAGCCACCCTAGGGGACTAGCGGTTTCCTACGAGCAGTACTTC.

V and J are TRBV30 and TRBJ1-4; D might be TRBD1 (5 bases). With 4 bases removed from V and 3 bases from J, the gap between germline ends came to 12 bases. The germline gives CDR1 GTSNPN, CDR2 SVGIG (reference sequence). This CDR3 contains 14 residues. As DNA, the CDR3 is TGTGCCTGGAATTTTGGGACTGCTAATGAAAAACTGTTTTTT. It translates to CAWNFGTANEKLFF.

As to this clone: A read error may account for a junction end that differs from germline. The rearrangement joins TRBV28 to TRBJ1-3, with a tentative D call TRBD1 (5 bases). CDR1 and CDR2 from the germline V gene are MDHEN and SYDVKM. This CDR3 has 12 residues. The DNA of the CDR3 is TGTGCCAGCAGTACATCGGGACGGCCTTATCTTTTT. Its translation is CASSTSGRPYLF.

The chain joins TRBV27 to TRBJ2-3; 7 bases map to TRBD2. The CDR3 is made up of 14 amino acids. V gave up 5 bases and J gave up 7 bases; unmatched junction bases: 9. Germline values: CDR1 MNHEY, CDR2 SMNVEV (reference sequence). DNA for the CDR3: TGTGCCAGCAGTCCGCGGGACTACCCATATACGCAGTATTTT. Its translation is CASSPRDYPYTQYF.

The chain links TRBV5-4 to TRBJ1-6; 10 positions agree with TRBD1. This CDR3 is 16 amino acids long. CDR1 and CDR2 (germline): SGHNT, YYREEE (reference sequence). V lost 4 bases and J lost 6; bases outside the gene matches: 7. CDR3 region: CASSTGQGGFNSPLHF. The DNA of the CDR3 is TGTGCCAGCAGCACCGGACAGGGGGGATTTAATTCACCCCTCCACTTT.

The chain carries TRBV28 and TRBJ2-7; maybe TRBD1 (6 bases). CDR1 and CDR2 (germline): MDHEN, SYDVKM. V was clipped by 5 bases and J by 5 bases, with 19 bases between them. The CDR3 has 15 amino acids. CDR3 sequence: CASSAPGHTTDEQYF. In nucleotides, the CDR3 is TGTGCCAGCAGTGCACCGGGACACACAACGGACGAGCAGTACTTC.

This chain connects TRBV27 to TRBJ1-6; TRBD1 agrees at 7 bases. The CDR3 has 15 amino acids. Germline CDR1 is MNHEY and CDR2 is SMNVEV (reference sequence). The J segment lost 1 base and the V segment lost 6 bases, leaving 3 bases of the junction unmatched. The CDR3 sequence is CASSRQGSYNSPLHF. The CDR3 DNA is TGTGCCAGCAGCCGACAGGGATCCTATAATTCACCCCTCCACTTT.

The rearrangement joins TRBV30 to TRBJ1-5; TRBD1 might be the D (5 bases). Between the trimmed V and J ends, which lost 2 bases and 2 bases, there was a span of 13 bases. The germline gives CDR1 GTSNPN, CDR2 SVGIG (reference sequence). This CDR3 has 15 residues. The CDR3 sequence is CAWSKFREGNQPQHF. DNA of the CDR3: TGTGCCTGGAGTAAATTCAGGGAGGGCAATCAGCCCCAGCATTTT.

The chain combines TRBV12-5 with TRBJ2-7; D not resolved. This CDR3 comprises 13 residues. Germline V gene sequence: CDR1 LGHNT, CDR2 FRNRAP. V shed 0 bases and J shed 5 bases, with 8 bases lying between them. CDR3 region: CASGLVLGHEQYF. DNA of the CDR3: TGTGCTAGTGGTTTGGTACTGGGTCACGAGCAGTACTTC. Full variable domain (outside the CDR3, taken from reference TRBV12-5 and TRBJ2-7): DARVTQTPRHKVTEMGQEVTMRCQPILGHNTVFWYRQTMMQGLELLAYFRNRAPLDDSGMPKDRFSAEMPDATLATLKIQPSEPRDSAVYFCASGLVLGHEQYFGPGTRLTVT.

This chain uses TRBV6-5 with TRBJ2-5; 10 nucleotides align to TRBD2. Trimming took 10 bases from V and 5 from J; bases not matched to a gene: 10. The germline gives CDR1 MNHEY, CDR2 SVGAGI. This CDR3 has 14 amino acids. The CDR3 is CATLEAGGRETQYF. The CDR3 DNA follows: TGTGCCACCCTAGAAGCGGGGGGGCGTGAGACCCAGTACTTC.

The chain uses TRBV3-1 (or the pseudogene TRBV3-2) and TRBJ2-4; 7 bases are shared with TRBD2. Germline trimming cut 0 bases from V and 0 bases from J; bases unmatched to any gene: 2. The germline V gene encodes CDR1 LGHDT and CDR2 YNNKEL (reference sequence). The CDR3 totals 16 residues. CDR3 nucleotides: TGTGCCAGCAGCCAAGAGGGGGGGTTAGCCAAAAACATTCAGTACTTC. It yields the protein CASSQEGGLAKNIQYF.